The TCR beta chain under discussion was sequenced for a study of blood T cell repertoires in COVID-19. Study-wide context: Some COVID-19 samples were acute and others convalescent; all came from the United States, Italy and Spain.

The CDR3 is made up of 13 amino acids. V gave up 7 bases and J gave up 3 bases, with 12 bases separating them. The germline V gene encodes CDR1 MGHDK and CDR2 SYGVNS. As originally analysed: Quantification of nucleated cells was approximated via reference gene primer amplification. Only in-frame clones appear in the TCRdb table, and some are missing; sequencing was by immunoSEQ multiplex PCR. The DNA was the basis for D and trimming; V, J and clone size are from that table. This sample has some 200,000 clones, with approximately 78% found just once. What was sequenced was peripheral blood. This TCR was sampled from a woman of 80 years or more with acute or convalescent COVID-19. The chain couples TRBV25-1 to TRBJ1-1; a possible D gene is TRBD1 (5 bases). The CDR3: CASTLWGDTEAFF. In DNA, the CDR3 is TGTGCCAGCACGCTCTGGGGGGACACTGAAGCTTTCTTT.